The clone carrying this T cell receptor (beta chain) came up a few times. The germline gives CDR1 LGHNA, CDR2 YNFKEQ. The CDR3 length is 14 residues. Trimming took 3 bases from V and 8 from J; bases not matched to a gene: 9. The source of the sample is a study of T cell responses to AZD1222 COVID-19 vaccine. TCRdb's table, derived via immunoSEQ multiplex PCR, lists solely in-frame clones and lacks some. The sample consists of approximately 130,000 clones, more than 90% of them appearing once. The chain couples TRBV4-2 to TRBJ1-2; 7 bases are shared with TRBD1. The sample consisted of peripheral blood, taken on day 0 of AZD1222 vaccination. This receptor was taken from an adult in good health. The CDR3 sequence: CASSQEGAGRGYTF. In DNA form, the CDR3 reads TGTGCCAGCAGCCAGGAGGGGGCAGGGCGCGGCTACACCTTC.